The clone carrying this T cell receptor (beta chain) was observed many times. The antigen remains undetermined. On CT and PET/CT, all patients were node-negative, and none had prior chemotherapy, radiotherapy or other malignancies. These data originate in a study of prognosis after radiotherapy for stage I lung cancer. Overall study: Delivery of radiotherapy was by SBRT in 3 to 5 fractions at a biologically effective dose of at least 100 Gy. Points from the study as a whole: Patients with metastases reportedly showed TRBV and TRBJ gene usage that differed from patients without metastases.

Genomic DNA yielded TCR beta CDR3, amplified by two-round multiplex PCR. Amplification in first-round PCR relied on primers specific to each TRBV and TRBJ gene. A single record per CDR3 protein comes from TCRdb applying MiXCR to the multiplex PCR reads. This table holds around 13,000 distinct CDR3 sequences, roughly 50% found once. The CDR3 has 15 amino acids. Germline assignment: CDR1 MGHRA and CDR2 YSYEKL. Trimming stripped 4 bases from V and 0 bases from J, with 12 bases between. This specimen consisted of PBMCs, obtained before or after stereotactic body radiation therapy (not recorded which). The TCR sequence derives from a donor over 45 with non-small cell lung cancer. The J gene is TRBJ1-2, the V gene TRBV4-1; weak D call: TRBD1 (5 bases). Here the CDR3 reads CASSPTGVANYGYTF. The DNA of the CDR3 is TGCGCCAGCAGCCCCACAGGCGTAGCTAACTATGGCTACACCTTC.